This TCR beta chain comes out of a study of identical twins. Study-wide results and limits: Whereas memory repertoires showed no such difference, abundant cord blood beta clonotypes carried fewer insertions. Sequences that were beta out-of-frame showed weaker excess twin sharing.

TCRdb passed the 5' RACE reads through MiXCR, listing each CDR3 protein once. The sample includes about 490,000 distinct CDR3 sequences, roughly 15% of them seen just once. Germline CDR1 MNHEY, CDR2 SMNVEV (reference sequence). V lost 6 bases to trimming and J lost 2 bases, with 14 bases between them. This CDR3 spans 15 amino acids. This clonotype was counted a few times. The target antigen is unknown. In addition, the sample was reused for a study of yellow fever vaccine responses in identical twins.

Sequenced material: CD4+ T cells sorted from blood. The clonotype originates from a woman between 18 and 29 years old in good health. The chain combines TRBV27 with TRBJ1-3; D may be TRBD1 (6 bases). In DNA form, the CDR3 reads TGTGCCAGCAGCTATTCCCAGGGGACTGGAAACACCATATATTTT. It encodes CASSYSQGTGNTIYF.